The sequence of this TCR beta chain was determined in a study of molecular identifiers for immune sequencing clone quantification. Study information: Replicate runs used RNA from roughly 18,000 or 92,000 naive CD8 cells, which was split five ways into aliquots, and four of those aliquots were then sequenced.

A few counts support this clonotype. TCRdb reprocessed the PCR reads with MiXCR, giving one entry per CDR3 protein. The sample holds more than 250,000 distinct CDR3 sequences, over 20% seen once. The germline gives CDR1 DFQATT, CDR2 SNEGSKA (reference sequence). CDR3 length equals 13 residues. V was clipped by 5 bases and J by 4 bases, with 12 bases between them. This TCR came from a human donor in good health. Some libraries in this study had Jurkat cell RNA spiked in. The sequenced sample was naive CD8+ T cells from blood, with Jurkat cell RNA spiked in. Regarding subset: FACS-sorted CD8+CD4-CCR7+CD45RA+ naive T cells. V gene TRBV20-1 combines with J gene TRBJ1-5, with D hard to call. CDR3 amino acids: CSAGSTMNQPQHF. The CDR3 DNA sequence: TGCAGTGCTGGATCTACGATGAATCAGCCCCAGCATTTT.